This T cell receptor (beta chain) derives from a study of OX40 agonist ivuxolimab in advanced cancers. Background on the study: Patients were about 83% male with ages roughly 20 to 90, mean approximately 58.

Whole-study findings and limits: Dosing at 0.1 to 3.0 mg/kg was accompanied by clonal expansion of CD4+ and CD8+ blood T cells by week 6. People who partly responded at 0.1-3.0 mg/kg had some of the least clonal expansion seen.

The V gene end was trimmed by 4 bases and the J gene end by 9 bases; junction bases not matched to a gene: 12. Germline V CDR1 and CDR2: SQVTM, ANQGSEA. CDR3 length equals 13 residues. For this clone: The antigen is unknown.

The protocol was immunoSEQ multiplex PCR, while the TCRdb copy is restricted to in-frame clones and leaves out a portion. The sample lists about 70,000 clones, about nine tenths occurring once. Sequenced material: CD4+ or CD8+ T cells sorted from blood, taken in a trial of the OX40 agonist ivuxolimab. The chain is built from TRBV29-1 and TRBJ2-7, with TRBD1 matching 7 bases. This clonotype was obtained from an adult with an advanced solid tumor such as melanoma, head and neck, liver or kidney cancer. The CDR3 bases are TGCAGCGTTGCCCCTATCGGGACAGAAGCGCAGTACTTC. As protein: CSVAPIGTEAQYF.